This T cell receptor (beta chain) comes out of a study of naive and memory T cell subsets. Whole-study results and caveats: TCR abundance followed a power law differing between naive and memory subsets.

V was trimmed by 7 bases and J by 0 bases, leaving 6 bases between them. Looked up from germline, CDR1 is SEHNR and CDR2 is FQNEAQ (reference sequence). The CDR3 consists of 12 residues. Turning to this clonotype: Its matching antigen is unknown.

Both TRBC1 and TRBC2 were covered by a beta constant-region primer of two equimolar oligonucleotides. An oligonucleotide with the SP2 primer and a 12-nucleotide UMI was ligated to the cDNA 3' end. One entry per CDR3 protein, called by TCRdb with MiXCR from the UMI-ligation and nested PCR reads. The profile covers 140,000 to 150,000 distinct CDR3 sequences, with 15% to 20% appearing a single time and roughly 0.14% taken by the ten largest. The V and J genes are TRBV7-9 and TRBJ1-1; D unclear. Sequencing was performed on naive CD4+ T cells from blood. The sequence came from a human donor in good health. The CDR3 DNA reads TGTGCCAGCAATCAAGTGAACACTGAAGCTTTCTTT. It encodes CASNQVNTEAFF.